Sequencing of this T cell receptor (beta chain) was carried out in a study of blood T cell repertoires in COVID-19. On the study more broadly: Spain, Italy and the United States supplied samples that represented acute and convalescent COVID-19. The cDNA or gDNA used as material had been derived from T cells, B-cell-depleted T cells, or PBMCs.

Source study methods: Amplification of reference gene primers was used by the study to estimate nucleated cell counts. Sequenced by immunoSEQ multiplex PCR; TCRdb stores in-frame clones only, minus some. The V and J calls and clone size come from that table; D and trimming were worked out from the DNA. The sample shows about 100,000 clones, about 84% of them seen only once. Germline CDR1 is SGHKS and CDR2 is YYEKEE (reference sequence). The V end was cut by 2 bases, the J end by 4 bases, with 9 bases between. The CDR3 contains 13 residues. The sample comprised peripheral blood. This chain connects TRBV5-5 to TRBJ2-5; no clear D. This receptor was taken from a human donor in a cohort sampled during active COVID-19. CDR3 coding DNA: TGTGCCAGCAGCTTTTTTGCAGTAGAGACCCAGTACTTC. This encodes CASSFFAVETQYF.